This T cell receptor beta chain was identified in a study of identical twins. General observations from the study: Conclusions relied on cross-sectional statistical analysis, not following the same donors. The authors noted that invariant MAIT and iNKT cells could partly confound zero-insertion analyses.

With respect to this clonotype: Its specificity is not known.

Unique molecular identifiers were present on the cDNA, which also gained a universal primer site by template switching. TCRdb re-derived calls from the 5' RACE reads in MiXCR, one entry per CDR3 protein. The sample records approximately 700,000 distinct CDR3 sequences, 18% being singletons. The CDR3 contains 17 residues. Trimming took 3 bases from V and 3 from J; bases not matched to a gene: 9. These data were likewise used in another study, on T cells expressing NK-cell markers. That work contributes: Dominant NKG2C+ clonotypes in 5 or 6 donors made up roughly 1.0-7.0% of CD8+ T cells.

The V and J genes are TRBV12-3 or TRBV12-4 and TRBJ2-1; 9 bases fit TRBD2. The clonotype originates from a woman in her late teens or twenties in good health. The sample taken for sequencing was PBMCs. The CDR3 loop reads CASSFAVSGSYYNEQFF. The CDR3 coding sequence is TGTGCCAGCAGTTTTGCCGTTAGCGGGAGTTACTACAATGAGCAGTTCTTC.